This T cell receptor (beta chain) emerged from a study of T-cell reconstitution after alpha-beta-depleted transplantation in children. Study-wide points: Newly generated T cells supplied most T-cell counts and diversity one year post-transplant.

Trimming cost V 2 bases and J 10 bases; bases outside gene matches: 10. Germline assignment: CDR1 MGHRA and CDR2 YSYEKL. The CDR3 length is 16 residues. Worth noting for this clonotype: Antigen unknown.

Preparation of the TCRbeta library was carried out with unique molecular identifiers. TCRdb re-called the PCR reads through MiXCR, storing one row per CDR3 protein. The data show fewer than 1 million distinct CDR3 sequences, with less than 20% seen just once and roughly 4.8% held by the top ten. V and J are TRBV4-1 and TRBJ1-6, with 8 bases that match TRBD1. The sample was PBMCs, mostly from graft donor cells, taken 360 days after TCRalphabeta/CD19-depleted stem cell transplant. The receptor comes from a male patient between 10 and 17 years old who had a stem cell transplant for acute lymphoblastic leukemia, so the T cells may come from the graft donor. Written as DNA, the CDR3 is TGCGCCAGCAGCCAACCGTGGGACAGGTCGGGATCACCCCTCCACTTT. Protein product: CASSQPWDRSGSPLHF.